This TCR beta chain was identified during a study of T cells expressing NK-cell markers. Study-level background: Sequencing of TCR beta repertoires drew on sorted CD3+CD56+NKG2C+, CD3+CD56+NKG2C- and CD3+CD56-NKG2C+ T cells. Study-level findings and limits: Whether expanded NKG2C+ T cell clones recognized HCMV stayed uncertain.

A remark on this clonotype: Its antigen is unidentified.

The V gene's germline CDR1 is DFQATT and CDR2 SNEGSKA (reference sequence). The CDR3 runs to 12 residues. 5'RACE template switching with UMIs produced the TCR beta cDNA. TCRdb reanalyzed the 5' RACE reads, giving one entry per CDR3 protein sequence and no DNA. This table lists 300,000 to 450,000 distinct CDR3 sequences. The clonotype originates from a man between 18 and 69 years old in good health. Material for sequencing was blood T cells: a sorted CD56 or NKG2C T cell subset, CD4+ or CD8+ T cells, or bulk PBMC T cells (not recorded which). This chain joins TRBV20-1 and TRBJ2-5; TCRdb calls TRBD1, which cannot be checked without DNA. CDR3: CSGGDRVETQYF.